Below, 24 T cell receptor beta chains from the same sample are listed, as sequenced in a study of glioma-infiltrating T cells. TCR alpha and beta CDR3 regions were amplified from RNA using iRepertoire nested multiplex PCR. TCRdb processed the multiplex PCR reads anew with MiXCR; each CDR3 protein has one entry. The data show about 200,000 distinct CDR3 sequences, more than 30% seen once. Sequencing was performed on glioma tissue, nonneoplastic brain tissue, or PBMCs (not recorded which). These receptors all come from a human donor with low-grade glioma or glioblastoma, undergoing nonglioma brain surgery, or in good health (not recorded which).

This clonotype was seen repeatedly, ten times or more. V usage is TRBV7-3 and J usage is TRBJ2-1; 7 bases match TRBD1. CDR1 SGHTA and CDR2 FQGTGA come from the germline V gene. The CDR3 length is 15 residues. The V gene end was trimmed by 5 bases and the J gene end by 3 bases; junction bases not matched to a gene: 7. The CDR3, as DNA: TGTGCCAGCAGCCCAACAGGGGATAACTACAATGAGCAGTTCTTC. Its translation is CASSPTGDNYNEQFF. Drawing the rest from reference TRBV7-3 and TRBJ2-1, the complete variable domain is GAGVSQTPSNKVTEKGKYVELRCDPISGHTALYWYRQSLGQGPEFLIYFQGTGAADDSGLPNDRFFAVRPEGSVSTLKIQRTERGDSAVYLCASSPTGDNYNEQFFGPGTRLTVL.

The DNA for the CDR3 is TGCGCCAGCAGCCATCAACAGGGGACTAGCACAGATACGCAGTATTTT. It translates to CASSHQQGTSTDTQYF. The chain joins TRBV4-1 to TRBJ2-3, with a weak D call TRBD1 (7 bases). Deletions cut 3 bases from V and 0 bases from J, with 13 bases between. CDR3 length: 16 amino acids. Per germline, CDR1 MGHRA and CDR2 YSYEKL.

The J gene is TRBJ2-7, the V gene TRBV7-2; D is undetermined. The CDR3 consists of 13 residues. Germline V gene lookup returns CDR1 SGHTA and CDR2 FQGNSA. Trimming removed 6 bases at V and 4 bases at J, with 13 bases between. CDR3 in DNA: TGTGCCAGCAGACAAGCTGTTTCATACGAGCAGTACTTC. It codes for CASRQAVSYEQYF.

This clonotype was detected many times. The chain is built from TRBV28 and TRBJ1-1; 9 bases agree with TRBD1. The ends lost 4 bases at V and 1 base at J; junction bases unmatched: 1. The CDR3 runs 14 residues. Germline-derived CDR1 and CDR2 are MDHEN and SYDVKM. The CDR3 protein is CASSSGQGNTEAFF. The CDR3 coding sequence is TGTGCCAGCAGTTCGGGACAGGGGAACACTGAAGCTTTCTTT.

Remarks on this clonotype: With a much larger clone just one base away, this may be a read error. The chain combines TRBV7-6 with TRBJ1-1; D is unresolved. CDR3 length: 12 residues. The V end lost 7 bases, the J end lost 7 bases, and 13 bases lay between the germline ends. Germline V gene lookup returns CDR1 SGHVS and CDR2 FNYEAQ. Here the CDR3 reads CASISVGDEAFF. CDR3 DNA: TGTGCCAGCATCTCGGTCGGCGATGAAGCTTTCTTT. The variable domain in full, with the rest retrieved from reference TRBV7-6 and TRBJ1-1, is GAGVSQSPRYKVTKRGQDVALRCDPISGHVSLYWYRQALGQGPEFLTYFNYEAQQDKSGLPNDRFSAERPEGSISTLTIQRTEQRDSAMYRCASISVGDEAFFGQGTRLTVV.

Ten or more counts support this clonotype. V usage is TRBV7-7 and J usage is TRBJ2-5; D is perhaps TRBD1 (6 bases). Per germline, CDR1 SSHAT and CDR2 FNYEAQ (reference sequence). This CDR3 has 13 amino acids. V lost 5 bases and J lost 4, with 11 bases in between. CDR3 nucleotide sequence: TGTGCCAGCAGCCAGGGGTCACGAGAGACCCAGTACTTC. Translation gives CASSQGSRETQYF.

Only a few counts were recorded for this clonotype. V gene TRBV5-5 combines with J gene TRBJ1-5; D remains ambiguous. The V end was cut by 0 bases, the J end by 1 base, with 14 bases between. The CDR3 is 17 amino acids. Germline V gene sequence: CDR1 SGHKS, CDR2 YYEKEE (reference sequence). The CDR3, as DNA: TGTGCCAGCAGCTTGGCCCCAGATTTATCCAGCAATCAGCCCCAGCATTTT. This sequence encodes CASSLAPDLSSNQPQHF.

This clonotype appeared once. The V call is TRBV30, the J call TRBJ2-3; the D gene is possibly TRBD1 (6 bases). The CDR3 is made up of 15 amino acids. CDR1 and CDR2 (germline): GTSNPN, SVGIG (reference sequence). V lost 1 base and J 2 bases, leaving 13 bases between the germline ends. The CDR3 spells CAWSAPGQDTDTQYF. As DNA, the CDR3 is TGTGCCTGGAGTGCTCCGGGACAAGACACAGATACGCAGTATTTT.

At least ten counts were recorded for this clonotype. V usage is TRBV7-2 and J usage is TRBJ2-7, with D unclear. Trimming cost V 4 bases and J 2 bases, with 9 bases left between them. The CDR3 has 13 residues. Germline CDR1 and CDR2: SGHTA and FQGNSA. CDR3 in amino acids: CASSSVGAYEQYF. In nucleotides, the CDR3 is TGTGCCAGCAGCTCAGTTGGAGCCTACGAGCAGTACTTC.

The sample holds a few counts of this clonotype. Given a much more abundant clone one base away, this may be a read error. V is TRBV25-1 and J is TRBJ2-5; 10 bases align to TRBD2. The CDR3 is 16 amino acids. Germline CDR1 MGHDK, CDR2 SYGVNS. CDR3 in amino acids: CASSEWGEREGEAQYF. In DNA form, the CDR3 reads TGTGCCAGCAGTGAATGGGGCGAGCGGGAGGGAGAGGCCCAGTACTTC.

This clonotype was seen repeatedly, ten times or more. The gene calls are TRBV7-2 and TRBJ1-2; a possible D gene is TRBD1 (6 bases). Germline loops: CDR1 SGHTA, CDR2 FQGNSA. V was clipped by 5 bases and J by 7 bases, with 17 bases between them. The length of the CDR3 is 14 residues. The CDR3 nucleotides are TGTGCCAGCAGCCCTAATCCGGGACAAGGTGGCTACACCTTC. Translation: CASSPNPGQGGYTF.

This clonotype was recorded once. One base away lies a much larger clone, so this may be a sequencing read error. The CDR3 does not end in the conserved phenylalanine or tryptophan, so this is likely a read error. V gene TRBV18 combines with J gene TRBJ1-3; D uncertain. Germline CDR1 reads KGHSH; CDR2 reads LQKENI. V was cut by 3 bases and J by 0 bases, with 6 bases left in between. This CDR3 spans 14 amino acids. The CDR3 is CASSPGSSGNTIYS. The CDR3 DNA reads TGTGCCAGCTCACCGGGGAGCTCTGGAAACACCATATATTCT.

The sample holds many counts of this clonotype. V is TRBV19 and J is TRBJ1-1, with D possibly TRBD1 on 6 matching bases. Trimming took 7 bases from V and 3 from J, leaving 15 bases between them. There are 14 residues in the CDR3. Germline CDR1 reads LNHDA; CDR2 reads SQIVND (reference sequence). This chain's CDR3 is CASTWAGAYTEAFF. CDR3 nucleotides: TGTGCCAGTACCTGGGCGGGGGCTTACACTGAAGCTTTCTTT.

This clonotype was detected ten times or more. As DNA, the CDR3 is TGTGCCAGCAGTTTATCGCTCGGGGCAGGGGAGACCCAGTACTTC. Amino acid sequence: CASSLSLGAGETQYF. The chain is built from TRBV27 and TRBJ2-5, with D possibly being TRBD1 or TRBD2 (5 bases each). The CDR3 loop spans 15 amino acids. Germline loops: CDR1 MNHEY, CDR2 SMNVEV (reference sequence). Trimming left V 0 bases short and J 5 bases short, with 13 bases between.

The gene calls are TRBV28 and TRBJ2-2; D gene ambiguous. This CDR3 is built from 17 residues. The germline gives CDR1 MDHEN, CDR2 SYDVKM. Trimming stripped 6 bases from V and 3 bases from J, with 20 bases between. As DNA, the CDR3 is TGTGCCAGCAGCTTAGGGTCTGCGGCGTCGTACACCGGGGAGCTGTTTTTT. It translates to CASSLGSAASYTGELFF.

This clonotype has a count of ten or more. The gene calls are TRBV7-2 and TRBJ1-1; D is unresolved. V lost 4 bases, J lost 2 bases, and 11 bases lay in between. The length of the CDR3 is 14 residues. The germline CDR1 and CDR2 sequences are SGHTA and FQGNSA. CDR3 DNA: TGTGCCAGCAGCTCTTCTTCTGTTAACACTGAAGCTTTCTTT. Translation gives CASSSSSVNTEAFF.

V gene TRBV4-2 combines with J gene TRBJ1-1; no clear D. Germline CDR1 is LGHNA and CDR2 is YNFKEQ. V was clipped by 5 bases and J by 0 bases, with 7 bases between them. This CDR3 spans 13 amino acids. The CDR3 DNA reads as TGTGCCAGCAGCACGCCCGTGAACACTGAAGCTTTCTTT. Its protein product is CASSTPVNTEAFF.

V is TRBV29-1 and J is TRBJ1-2, with D possibly TRBD1 on 6 matching bases. The CDR3 contains 13 residues. CDR1 is SQVTM and CDR2 is ANQGSEA in the germline V gene. With 3 bases removed from V and 8 bases from J, the gap between germline ends came to 16 bases. The CDR3 nucleotides read TGCAGCGTTGATCAATCCGGACAGACCGGCTACACCTTC. Residues: CSVDQSGQTGYTF.

This clonotype was observed at least ten times. The V call is TRBV15, the J call TRBJ2-7; D unclear. The CDR3 consists of 13 residues. Germline V gene sequence: CDR1 LNHNV, CDR2 YYDKDF (reference sequence). The V gene lost 3 bases and the J gene lost 5 bases, with 11 bases spanning the gap. CDR3 DNA sequence: TGTGCCACCAGCAGGGTCCTCCTCCACGAGCAGTACTTC. The encoded protein is CATSRVLLHEQYF.

Many counts were recorded for this clonotype. The CDR3 DNA reads as TGTGCCAGCAGTTTAGCGGCCGGGGGCACTGAAGCTTTCTTT. It translates to CASSLAAGGTEAFF. The chain carries TRBV27 and TRBJ1-1; weak D call: TRBD1 (5 bases). The V end lost 2 bases, the J end lost 4 bases, and 11 bases lay between the germline ends. The V gene's germline CDR1 is MNHEY and CDR2 SMNVEV (reference sequence). The CDR3 has 14 residues.

This clonotype appeared many times. V is TRBV12-3 or TRBV12-4 and J is TRBJ1-6; D is ambiguous. Trimming left V 3 bases short and J 4 bases short, with 4 bases between. The CDR3 totals 13 residues. CDR3 sequence: CASSFGYNSPLHF. Written as DNA, the CDR3 is TGTGCCAGCAGTTTCGGATATAATTCACCCCTCCACTTT.

The chain employs TRBV19 and TRBJ1-1, with unresolved D. Trimming removed 8 bases at V and 1 base at J, with 8 bases between. Germline V gives CDR1 LNHDA, CDR2 SQIVND (reference sequence). This CDR3 contains 12 residues. CDR3 coding DNA: TGTGCCAGTCGTTTGGGGAACACTGAAGCTTTCTTT. It yields the protein CASRLGNTEAFF.

As to this clonotype: A much larger clone lies one base from this, so it may be a read error. The chain combines TRBV7-2 with TRBJ1-1, with D unclear. Trimming cost V 7 bases and J 2 bases, with 17 bases left between them. Germline lookup yields CDR1 SGHTA and CDR2 FQGNSA. The CDR3 is 15 residues long. The CDR3 region has the DNA TGTGCCAGCATCACCCGGGCTTTAGGAAACACTGAAGCTTTCTTT. It codes for CASITRALGNTEAFF.

Concerning this clonotype itself: One end of the junction fails to match germline, which may point to a read error. The chain combines TRBV7-9 with TRBJ2-1; the match to TRBD2 covers 7 bases. This CDR3 spans 16 amino acids. The germline CDR1 and CDR2 sequences are SEHNR and FQNEAQ (reference sequence). The CDR3 region has the DNA TGTGCCAGCAGTTCCGAGCGGGGAAGCTCCTACAATGAGCATTTCTTC. Protein: CASSSERGSSYNEHFF.